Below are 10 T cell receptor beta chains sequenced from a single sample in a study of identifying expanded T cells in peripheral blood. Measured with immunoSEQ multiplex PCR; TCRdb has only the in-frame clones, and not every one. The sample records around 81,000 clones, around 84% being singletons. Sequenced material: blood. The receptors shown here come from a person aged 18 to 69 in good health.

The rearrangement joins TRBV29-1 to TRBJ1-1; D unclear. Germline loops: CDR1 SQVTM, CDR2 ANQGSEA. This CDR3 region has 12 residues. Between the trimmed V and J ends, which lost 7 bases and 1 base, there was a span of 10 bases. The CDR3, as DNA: TGCAGCGGAGGGTGGGCGAACACTGAAGCTTTCTTT. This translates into CSGGWANTEAFF.

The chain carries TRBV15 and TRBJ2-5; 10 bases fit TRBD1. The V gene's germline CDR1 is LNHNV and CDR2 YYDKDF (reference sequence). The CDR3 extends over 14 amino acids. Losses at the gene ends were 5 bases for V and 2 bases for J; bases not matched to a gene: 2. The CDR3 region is CATSVGQGQETQYF. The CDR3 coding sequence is TGTGCCACCAGCGTGGGACAGGGGCAAGAGACCCAGTACTTC. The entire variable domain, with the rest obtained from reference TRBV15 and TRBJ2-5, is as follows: DAMVIQNPRYQVTQFGKPVTLSCSQTLNHNVMYWYQQKSSQAPKLLFHYYDKDFNNEADTPDNFQSRRPNTSFCFLDIRSPGLGDTAMYLCATSVGQGQETQYFGPGTRLLVL.

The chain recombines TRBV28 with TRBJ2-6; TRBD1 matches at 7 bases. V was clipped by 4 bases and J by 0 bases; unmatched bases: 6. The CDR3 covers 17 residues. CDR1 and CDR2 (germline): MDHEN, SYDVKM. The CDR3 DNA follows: TGTGCCAGCAGTTCCGGGACAGAGGTCTCTGGGGCCAACGTCCTGACTTTC. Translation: CASSSGTEVSGANVLTF.

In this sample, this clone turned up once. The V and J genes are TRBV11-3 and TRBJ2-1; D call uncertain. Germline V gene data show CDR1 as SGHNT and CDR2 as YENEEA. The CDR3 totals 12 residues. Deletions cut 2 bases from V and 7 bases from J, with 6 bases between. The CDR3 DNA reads TGTGCCAGCAGCTTATATGGAAATGAGCAGTTCTTC. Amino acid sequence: CASSLYGNEQFF. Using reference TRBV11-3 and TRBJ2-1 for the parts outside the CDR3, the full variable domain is EAGVVQSPRYKIIEKKQPVAFWCNPISGHNTLYWYLQNLGQGPELLIRYENEEAVDDSQLPKDRFSAERLKGVDSTLKIQPAELGDSAVYLCASSLYGNEQFFGPGTRLTVL.

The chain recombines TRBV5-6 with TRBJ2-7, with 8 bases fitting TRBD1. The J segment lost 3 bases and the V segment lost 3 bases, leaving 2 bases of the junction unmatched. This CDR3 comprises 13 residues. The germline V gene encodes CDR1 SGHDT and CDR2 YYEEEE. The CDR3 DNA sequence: TGTGCCAGCAGCTGGGGACAGGTCTACGAGCAGTACTTC. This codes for CASSWGQVYEQYF.

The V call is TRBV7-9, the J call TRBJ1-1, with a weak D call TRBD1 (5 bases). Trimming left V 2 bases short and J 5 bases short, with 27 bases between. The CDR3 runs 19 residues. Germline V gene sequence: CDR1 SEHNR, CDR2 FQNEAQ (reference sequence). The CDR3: CASSLPLLPIQDGETEAFF. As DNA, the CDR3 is TGTGCCAGCAGCTTACCTCTCCTCCCGATACAGGACGGAGAGACTGAAGCTTTCTTT.

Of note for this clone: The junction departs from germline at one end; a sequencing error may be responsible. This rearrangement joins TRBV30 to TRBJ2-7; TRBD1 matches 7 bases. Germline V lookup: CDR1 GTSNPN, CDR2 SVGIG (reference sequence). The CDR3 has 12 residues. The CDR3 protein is CAWSPLPGQRFF. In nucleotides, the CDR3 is TGTGCCTGGAGCCCACTCCCGGGACAGCGGTTCTTC.

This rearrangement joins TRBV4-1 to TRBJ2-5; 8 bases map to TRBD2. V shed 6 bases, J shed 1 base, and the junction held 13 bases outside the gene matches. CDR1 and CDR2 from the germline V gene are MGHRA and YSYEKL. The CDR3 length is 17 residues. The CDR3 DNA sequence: TGCGCCAGCAGGGTGGTACGGGGGGGCGGGGGCCAAGAGACCCAGTACTTC. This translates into CASRVVRGGGGQETQYF.

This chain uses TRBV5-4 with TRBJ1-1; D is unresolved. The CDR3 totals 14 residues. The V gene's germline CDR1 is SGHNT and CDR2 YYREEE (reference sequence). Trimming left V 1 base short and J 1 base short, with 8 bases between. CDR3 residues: CASSLWIRNTEAFF. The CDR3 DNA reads TGTGCCAGCAGCTTGTGGATCAGGAACACTGAAGCTTTCTTT.

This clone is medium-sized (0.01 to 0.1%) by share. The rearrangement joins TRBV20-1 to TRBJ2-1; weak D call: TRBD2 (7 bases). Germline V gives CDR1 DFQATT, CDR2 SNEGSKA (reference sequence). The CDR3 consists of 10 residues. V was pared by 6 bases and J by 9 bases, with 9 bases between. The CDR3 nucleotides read TGCAGTGCCGCGGGGGCTGAGCAGTTCTTC. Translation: CSAAGAEQFF.